These 14 T cell receptor beta chains share one sample of origin, sequenced in a study of blood T cell repertoires in COVID-19. Sequencing was performed with immunoSEQ multiplex PCR; in TCRdb, only in-frame clones are kept and a portion is missing. Here the sample spans tens of thousands of clones, about nine tenths being singletons. Sequenced sample: peripheral blood. These receptors all stem from a man aged 60 to 75 with acute or convalescent COVID-19.

This clone was seen a few times. This chain connects TRBV11-3 to TRBJ2-2; possibly TRBD1 for D (5 bases). Deletions cut 1 base from V and 4 bases from J, with 13 bases between. The CDR3 consists of 16 residues. Germline CDR1 and CDR2: SGHNT and YENEEA. The CDR3 sequence is CASSLGYRWSTGELFF. The CDR3 DNA sequence: TGTGCCAGCAGCTTAGGCTACAGGTGGAGCACCGGGGAGCTGTTTTTT.

This clone was seen only a few times. The genes are TRBV19 and TRBJ2-2; 8 bases line up with TRBD2. Unmatched junction bases numbered 1, after V lost 7 bases and J lost 0 bases. CDR3 length: 14 residues. Germline V lookup: CDR1 LNHDA, CDR2 SQIVND (reference sequence). The CDR3 protein is CASMRGANTGELFF. CDR3 nucleotides: TGTGCCAGTATGCGGGGGGCGAACACCGGGGAGCTGTTTTTT. The whole variable domain, remainder taken from reference TRBV19 and TRBJ2-2, is DGGITQSPKYLFRKEGQNVTLSCEQNLNHDAMYWYRQDPGQGLRLIYYSQIVNDFQKGDIAEGYSVSREKKESFPLTVTSAQKNPTAFYLCASMRGANTGELFFGEGSRLTVL.

The chain joins TRBV11-2 to TRBJ2-1; tentative D call: TRBD2 (5 bases). CDR3 size: 16 residues. V gave up 5 bases and J gave up 0 bases, with 14 bases separating them. Germline V gene data show CDR1 as SGHAT and CDR2 as FQNNGV. The CDR3 here is CASSPPGGRSYNEQFF. The CDR3 DNA is TGTGCCAGCAGCCCCCCCGGAGGCCGCTCCTACAATGAGCAGTTCTTC.

The chain is built from TRBV27 and TRBJ2-5; tentatively, D is TRBD2 (5 bases). The CDR3 runs to 16 residues. V dropped 5 bases and J dropped 7 bases, with 23 bases sitting between them. The germline CDR1 and CDR2 sequences are MNHEY and SMNVEV (reference sequence). CDR3 sequence: CASSPRSAEVVPTQYF. CDR3 nucleotide sequence: TGTGCCAGCAGTCCCCGGTCGGCGGAGGTTGTACCGACCCAGTACTTC.

V gene TRBV7-6 combines with J gene TRBJ2-1; 9 nucleotides agree with TRBD1. The CDR3 length is 15 residues. Germline V gene lookup returns CDR1 SGHVS and CDR2 FNYEAQ. V was clipped by 5 bases and J by 12 bases; unmatched bases: 14. The CDR3 sequence: CASSLTGGVGFGQFF. The CDR3 nucleotides are TGTGCCAGCAGCCTGACAGGGGGAGTTGGTTTTGGGCAGTTCTTC.

This chain connects TRBV6-5 to TRBJ1-4; D not certain. Germline V gives CDR1 MNHEY, CDR2 SVGAGI. V lost 4 bases and J 0 bases, leaving 12 bases between the germline ends. CDR3 length: 16 amino acids. CDR3 loop: CASSSLWGATNEKLFF. CDR3 bases: TGTGCCAGCAGTTCCCTGTGGGGAGCAACTAATGAAAAACTGTTTTTT.

The gene calls are TRBV19 and TRBJ1-1, with D hard to call. Germline CDR1 reads LNHDA; CDR2 reads SQIVND (reference sequence). Trimming shortened V by 3 bases and J by 0 bases, and 11 bases separated the two germline ends. This CDR3 region has 15 residues. CDR3 sequence (DNA): TGTGCCAGTAGTATTCAACCGGGGATGAACACTGAAGCTTTCTTT. It codes for CASSIQPGMNTEAFF.

The chain couples TRBV24-1 to TRBJ2-1, with 10 bases identical to TRBD2. The trim removed 10 bases at V and 7 bases at J, leaving 6 bases unmatched. This CDR3 contains 13 residues. CDR1 KGHDR and CDR2 SFDVKD come from the germline V gene. CDR3 coding DNA: TGTGCCACTAAGGGACTAGCGCGTAATGAGCAGTTCTTC. Its translation: CATKGLARNEQFF.

J is TRBJ2-5 and V is TRBV28; 9 nucleotides match TRBD1. Trimming took 2 bases from V and 5 from J; bases not matched to a gene: 6. The germline V gene encodes CDR1 MDHEN and CDR2 SYDVKM. The CDR3 consists of 15 residues. CDR3: CASSLAGTGMETQYF. DNA of the CDR3: TGTGCCAGCAGTTTAGCCGGGACAGGGATGGAGACCCAGTACTTC.

The chain links TRBV10-2 to TRBJ2-1; 8 nucleotides match TRBD2. V trimming: 6 bases; J trimming: 0 bases; junction bases outside the gene matches: 4. This CDR3 comprises 15 residues. Per the germline V gene, CDR1 is WSHSY and CDR2 is SAAADI. Written as DNA, the CDR3 is TGCGCCAGCAGAAATACTAGCGGCTCCTACAATGAGCAGTTCTTC. Its translation: CASRNTSGSYNEQFF.

The chain is built from TRBV6-4 and TRBJ2-3; 10 bases map to TRBD1. Germline assignment: CDR1 MRHNA and CDR2 SNTAGT. V was clipped by 2 bases and J by 3 bases; unmatched bases: 8. The CDR3 covers 17 residues. The CDR3 nucleotides read TGTGCCAGCAGTGACCTGAACCGGGACAGGGGAACAGATACGCAGTATTTT. Translation gives CASSDLNRDRGTDTQYF.

The gene calls are TRBV4-1 and TRBJ2-2; 8 bases map to TRBD2. The junction had 14 bases not matched to a gene; V was cut back by 4 bases and J by 4 bases. Germline-derived CDR1 and CDR2 are MGHRA and YSYEKL. This CDR3 has 18 residues. The CDR3 nucleotides are TGCGCCAGCAGCCCTTTTCCTGGAGCGGGAGCTGGCACCGGGGAGCTGTTTTTT. This sequence encodes CASSPFPGAGAGTGELFF.

The rearrangement joins TRBV6-5 to TRBJ1-5; D might be TRBD1 (5 bases). The CDR3 consists of 14 residues. Germline values: CDR1 MNHEY, CDR2 SVGAGI. Trimming left V 0 bases short and J 4 bases short, with 7 bases between. CDR3 DNA: TGTGCCAGCAGTTACTCGTCAGGGAATCAGCCCCAGCATTTT. The encoded protein is CASSYSSGNQPQHF.

The rearrangement uses TRBV10-3 and TRBJ2-1; 7 nucleotides agree with TRBD2. Germline assignment: CDR1 ENHRY and CDR2 SYGVKD. V lost 6 bases and J lost 8; bases outside the gene matches: 7. This CDR3 is built from 13 residues. The CDR3 reads CAISANGGYEQFF. CDR3 DNA: TGTGCCATCAGCGCCAACGGGGGGTATGAGCAGTTCTTC.